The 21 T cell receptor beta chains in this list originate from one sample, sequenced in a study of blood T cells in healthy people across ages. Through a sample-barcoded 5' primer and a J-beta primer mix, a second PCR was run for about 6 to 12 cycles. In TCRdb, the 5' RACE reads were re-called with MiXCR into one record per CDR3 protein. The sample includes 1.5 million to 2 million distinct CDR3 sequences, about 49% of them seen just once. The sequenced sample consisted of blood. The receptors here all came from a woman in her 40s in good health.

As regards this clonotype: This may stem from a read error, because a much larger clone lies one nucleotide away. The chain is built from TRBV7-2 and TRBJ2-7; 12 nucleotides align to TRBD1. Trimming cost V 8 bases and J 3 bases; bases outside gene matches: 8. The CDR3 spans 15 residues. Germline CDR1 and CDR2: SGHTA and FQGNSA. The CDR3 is CASGSGTGGFYEQYF. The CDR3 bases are TGTGCCAGCGGTTCCGGGACAGGGGGCTTCTACGAGCAGTACTTC. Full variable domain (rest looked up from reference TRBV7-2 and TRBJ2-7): GAGVSQSPSNKVTEKGKDVELRCDPISGHTALYWYRQSLGQGLEFLIYFQGNSAPDKSGLPSDRFSAERTGGSVSTLTIQRTQQEDSAVYLCASGSGTGGFYEQYFGPGTRLTVT.

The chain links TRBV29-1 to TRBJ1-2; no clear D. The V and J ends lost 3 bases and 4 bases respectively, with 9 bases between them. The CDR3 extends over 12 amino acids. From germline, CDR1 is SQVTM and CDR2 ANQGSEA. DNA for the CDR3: TGCAGCGTTGATGGCCTGACCTATGGCTACACCTTC. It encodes CSVDGLTYGYTF.

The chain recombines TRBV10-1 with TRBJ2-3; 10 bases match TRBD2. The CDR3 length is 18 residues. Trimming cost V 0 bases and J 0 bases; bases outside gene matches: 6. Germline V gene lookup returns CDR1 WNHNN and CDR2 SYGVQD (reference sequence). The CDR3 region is CASSESLGTSDSTDTQYF. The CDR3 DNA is TGCGCCAGCAGTGAGTCTTTGGGGACTAGCGACAGCACAGATACGCAGTATTTT.

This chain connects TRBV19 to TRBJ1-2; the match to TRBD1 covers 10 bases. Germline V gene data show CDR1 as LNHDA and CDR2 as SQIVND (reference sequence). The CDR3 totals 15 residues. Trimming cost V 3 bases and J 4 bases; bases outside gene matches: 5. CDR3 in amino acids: CASSMPGQGSYGYTF. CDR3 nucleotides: TGTGCCAGTAGTATGCCGGGACAGGGGTCCTATGGCTACACCTTC.

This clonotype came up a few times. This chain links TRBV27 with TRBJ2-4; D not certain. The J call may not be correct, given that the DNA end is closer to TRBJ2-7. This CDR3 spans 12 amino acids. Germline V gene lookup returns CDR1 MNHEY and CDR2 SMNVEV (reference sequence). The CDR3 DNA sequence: TGTGCCAGCAGTAGTCGGGTCAACGAGCAGTACTTC. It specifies CASSSRVNEQYF.

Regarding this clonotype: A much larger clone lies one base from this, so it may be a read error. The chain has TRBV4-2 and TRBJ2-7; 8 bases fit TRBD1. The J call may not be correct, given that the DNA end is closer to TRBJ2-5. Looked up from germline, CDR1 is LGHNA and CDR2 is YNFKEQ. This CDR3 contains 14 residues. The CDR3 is CASSPKDREETQYF. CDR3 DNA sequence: TGTGCCAGCAGCCCCAAGGACAGGGAGGAGACCCAGTACTTC.

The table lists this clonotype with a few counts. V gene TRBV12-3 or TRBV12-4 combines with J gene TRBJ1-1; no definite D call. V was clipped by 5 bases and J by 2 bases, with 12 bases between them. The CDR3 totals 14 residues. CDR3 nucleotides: TGTGCCAGCAGTCTAAGTCAACTAAACACTGAAGCTTTCTTT. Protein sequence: CASSLSQLNTEAFF.

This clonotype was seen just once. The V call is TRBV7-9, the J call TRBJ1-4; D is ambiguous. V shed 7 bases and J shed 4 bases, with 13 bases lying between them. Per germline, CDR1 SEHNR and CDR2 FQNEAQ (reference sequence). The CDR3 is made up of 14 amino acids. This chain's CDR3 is CASTWEGGNEKLFF. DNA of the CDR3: TGTGCCAGCACCTGGGAAGGTGGTAATGAAAAACTGTTTTTT.

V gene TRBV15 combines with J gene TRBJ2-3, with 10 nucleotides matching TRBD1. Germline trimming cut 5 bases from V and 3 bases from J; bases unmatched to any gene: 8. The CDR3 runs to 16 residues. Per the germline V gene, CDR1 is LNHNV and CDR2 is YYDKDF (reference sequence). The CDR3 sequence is CATSGVGTGVTDTQYF. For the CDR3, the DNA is TGTGCCACCAGCGGAGTAGGGACAGGGGTTACAGATACGCAGTATTTT.

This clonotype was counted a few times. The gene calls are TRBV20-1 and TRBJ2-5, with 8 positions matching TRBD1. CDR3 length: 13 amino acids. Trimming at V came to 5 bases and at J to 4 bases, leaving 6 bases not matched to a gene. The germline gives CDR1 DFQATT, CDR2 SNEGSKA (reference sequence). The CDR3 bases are TGCAGTGCTCCAAGACAGGGGCGAGAGACCCAGTACTTC. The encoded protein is CSAPRQGRETQYF.

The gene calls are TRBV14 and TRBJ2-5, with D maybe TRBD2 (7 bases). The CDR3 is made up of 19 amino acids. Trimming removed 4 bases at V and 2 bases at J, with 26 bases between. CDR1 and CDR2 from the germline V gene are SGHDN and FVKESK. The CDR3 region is CASSRKTIRGAGRQETQYF. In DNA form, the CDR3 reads TGTGCCAGCAGCCGAAAGACGATACGGGGGGCTGGAAGACAAGAGACCCAGTACTTC.

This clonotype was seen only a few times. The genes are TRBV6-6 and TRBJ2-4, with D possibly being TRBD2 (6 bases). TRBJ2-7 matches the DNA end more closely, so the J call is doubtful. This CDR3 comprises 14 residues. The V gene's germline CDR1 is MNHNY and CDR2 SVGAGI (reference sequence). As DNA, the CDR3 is TGTGCCAGCAGTTACGTCCAGGGAGGTCACGAGCAGTACTTC. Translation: CASSYVQGGHEQYF.

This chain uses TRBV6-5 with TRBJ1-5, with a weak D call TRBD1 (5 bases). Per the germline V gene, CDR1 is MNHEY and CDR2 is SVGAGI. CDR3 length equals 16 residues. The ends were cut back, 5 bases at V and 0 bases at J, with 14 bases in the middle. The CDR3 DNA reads TGTGCCAGCAGTCCGCGACAGCTCGATAGCAATCAGCCCCAGCATTTT. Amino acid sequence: CASSPRQLDSNQPQHF.

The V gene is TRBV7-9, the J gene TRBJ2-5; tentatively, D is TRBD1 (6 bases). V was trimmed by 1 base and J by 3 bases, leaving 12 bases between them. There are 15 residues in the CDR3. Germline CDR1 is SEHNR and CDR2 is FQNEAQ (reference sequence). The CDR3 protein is CASSLETGGEETQYF. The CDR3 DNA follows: TGTGCCAGCAGCTTAGAGACAGGAGGAGAAGAGACCCAGTACTTC.

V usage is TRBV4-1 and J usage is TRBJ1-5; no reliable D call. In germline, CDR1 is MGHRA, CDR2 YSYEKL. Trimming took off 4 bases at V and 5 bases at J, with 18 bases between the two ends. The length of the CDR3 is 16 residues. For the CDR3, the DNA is TGCGCCAGCAGCCCAGTCTCAGGCAGTGGTGATCAGCCCCAGCATTTT. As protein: CASSPVSGSGDQPQHF.

CDR3 sequence (DNA): TGTGCCAGCAGCGTAGGGGCTAGCAACAACGAGCAGTACTTC. Residues: CASSVGASNNEQYF. The chain combines TRBV9 with TRBJ2-7; tentatively, D is TRBD2 (5 bases). Germline lookup yields CDR1 SGDLS and CDR2 YYNGEE. The CDR3 loop spans 14 amino acids. Deletions cut 0 bases from V and 5 bases from J, with 12 bases between.

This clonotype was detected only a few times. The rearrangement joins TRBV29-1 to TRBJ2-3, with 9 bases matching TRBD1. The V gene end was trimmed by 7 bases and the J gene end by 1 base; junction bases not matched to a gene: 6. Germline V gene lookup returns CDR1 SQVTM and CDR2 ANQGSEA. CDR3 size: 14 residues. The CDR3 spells CSGLRDRGTDTQYF. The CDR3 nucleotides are TGCAGCGGATTGCGGGACAGGGGCACAGATACGCAGTATTTT.

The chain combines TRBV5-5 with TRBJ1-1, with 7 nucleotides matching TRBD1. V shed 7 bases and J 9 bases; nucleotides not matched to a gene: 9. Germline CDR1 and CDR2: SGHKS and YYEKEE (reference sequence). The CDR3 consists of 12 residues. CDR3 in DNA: TGTGCCAGCCTGGACAGGAGCGCGAAAGCTTTCTTT. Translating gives CASLDRSAKAFF.

Written as DNA, the CDR3 is TGCGCCGGTTTTATGCGGGGCCAGGCAGAGACCCAGTACTTC. It is translated as CAGFMRGQAETQYF. V and J are TRBV5-1 and TRBJ2-7; possible D gene TRBD2, 6 bases. The J call may be wrong; the DNA end is better matched by TRBJ2-5. The CDR3 is 14 amino acids. The germline V gene has CDR1 SGHRS and CDR2 YFSETQ.

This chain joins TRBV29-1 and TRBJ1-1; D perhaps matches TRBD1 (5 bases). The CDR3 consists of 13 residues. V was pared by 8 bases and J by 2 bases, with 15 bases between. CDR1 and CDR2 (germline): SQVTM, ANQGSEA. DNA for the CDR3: TGCAGCTCCTCGACATGGGGCAACACTGAAGCTTTCTTT. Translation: CSSSTWGNTEAFF. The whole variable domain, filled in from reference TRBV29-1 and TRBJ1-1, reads SAVISQKPSRDICQRGTSLTIQCQVDSQVTMMFWYRQQPGQSLTLIATANQGSEATYESGFVIDKFPISRPNLTFSTLTVSNMSPEDSSIYLCSSSTWGNTEAFFGQGTRLTVV.

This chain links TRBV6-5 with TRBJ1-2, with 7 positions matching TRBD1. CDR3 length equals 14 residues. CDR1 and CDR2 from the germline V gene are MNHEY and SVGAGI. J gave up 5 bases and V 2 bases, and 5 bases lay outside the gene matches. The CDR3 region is CASSYGNRGYGYTF. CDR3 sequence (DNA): TGTGCCAGCAGTTACGGCAACAGGGGTTATGGCTACACCTTC.